This entry lists 30 T cell receptor beta chains sequenced from one sample in a study of blood T cells in healthy people across ages. The authors ran a second PCR of 7 to 11 cycles using a sample-barcoded 5' primer and a J-beta primer mix. Via MiXCR, TCRdb re-called the 5' RACE reads, giving one row per CDR3 protein. The repertoire has 850,000 to 1,000,000 distinct CDR3 sequences, around 49% of them found once; the top ten carry around 15%. Sequencing was carried out using blood. Receptors were obtained from a man under 40 in good health.

The V and J genes are TRBV28 and TRBJ1-1; D gene uncertain. V lost 8 bases and J lost 0, with 10 bases in between. The germline gives CDR1 MDHEN, CDR2 SYDVKM. CDR3 length: 13 residues. The CDR3 DNA reads TGTGCCAGCGTCAGATCCATGAACACTGAAGCTTTCTTT. Translated: CASVRSMNTEAFF.

The J gene is TRBJ2-3, the V gene TRBV9; D not resolved. The V and J ends lost 2 bases and 2 bases respectively, with 9 bases between them. The CDR3 extends over 14 amino acids. Germline CDR1 reads SGDLS; CDR2 reads YYNGEE. As DNA, the CDR3 is TGTGCCAGCAGCGTCGGGTCGCCCACAGATACGCAGTATTTT. It encodes CASSVGSPTDTQYF. Using reference TRBV9 and TRBJ2-3 for the parts outside the CDR3, the full variable domain is DSGVTQTPKHLITATGQRVTLRCSPRSGDLSVYWYQQSLDQGLQFLIQYYNGEERAKGNILERFSAQQFPDLHSELNLSSLELGDSALYFCASSVGSPTDTQYFGPGTRLTVL.

The V and J genes are TRBV27 and TRBJ2-7; 8 bases map to TRBD1. V trimming: 3 bases; J trimming: 6 bases; junction bases outside the gene matches: 7. CDR1 MNHEY and CDR2 SMNVEV come from the germline V gene (reference sequence). This CDR3 spans 14 amino acids. CDR3 amino acids: CASSFSTGVGEQYF. In DNA form, the CDR3 reads TGTGCCAGCAGTTTTTCGACAGGGGTCGGCGAGCAGTACTTC.

The chain employs TRBV7-6 and TRBJ1-1, with D possibly being TRBD1 (6 bases). There are 17 residues in the CDR3. Trimming left V 5 bases short and J 0 bases short, with 19 bases between. Germline lookup yields CDR1 SGHVS and CDR2 FNYEAQ. The CDR3 reads CASSPATGTSMNTEAFF. The CDR3 DNA reads as TGTGCCAGCAGCCCCGCAACAGGGACATCCATGAACACTGAAGCTTTCTTT.

The chain recombines TRBV7-2 with TRBJ2-7, with 10 positions matching TRBD1. The CDR3 totals 15 residues. CDR1 is SGHTA and CDR2 is FQGNSA in the germline V gene. J lost 6 bases, V lost 5 bases, and 10 bases had no gene match. The DNA for the CDR3 is TGTGCCAGCAGCCCGACGGGACAGGGGTTCGGCGAGCAGTACTTC. Its protein is CASSPTGQGFGEQYF.

The chain couples TRBV7-9 to TRBJ2-4; D is unresolved. The J call may not be correct, given that the DNA end is closer to TRBJ2-7. This CDR3 region has 12 residues. Germline lookup yields CDR1 SEHNR and CDR2 FQNEAQ (reference sequence). The CDR3 region is CASSPVTVEQYF. CDR3 nucleotide sequence: TGTGCCAGCAGCCCAGTTACCGTCGAGCAGTACTTC.

The chain recombines TRBV27 with TRBJ2-7, with D maybe TRBD2 (11 bases). Germline V gives CDR1 MNHEY, CDR2 SMNVEV (reference sequence). The CDR3 sequence is 17 residues long. The V and J ends lost 5 bases and 6 bases respectively, with 26 bases between them. The CDR3 loop is CASSRGQGTSGTCEQYF. CDR3 coding DNA: TGTGCCAGCAGTAGGGGACAGGGGACTAGCGGAACCTGCGAGCAGTACTTC.

This chain connects TRBV27 to TRBJ2-1; 11 bases are a match to TRBD2. Losses at the gene ends were 8 bases for V and 2 bases for J; bases not matched to a gene: 11. The CDR3 spans 17 residues. Germline CDR1 reads MNHEY; CDR2 reads SMNVEV (reference sequence). The CDR3 bases are TGTGCCAGCTCCGAGCTAGCGGGGGGACCTACCTACAATGAGCAGTTCTTC. It translates to CASSELAGGPTYNEQFF.

This chain joins TRBV3-1 and TRBJ1-4; weak D call: TRBD1 (6 bases). The V end was cut by 2 bases, the J end by 8 bases, with 18 bases between. Germline V CDR1 and CDR2: LGHDT, YNNKEL (reference sequence). The CDR3 extends over 16 amino acids. The CDR3 is CASSQPFLEGGEKLFF. DNA for the CDR3: TGTGCCAGCAGCCAACCATTTCTGGAGGGGGGCGAAAAACTGTTTTTT.

The chain combines TRBV25-1 with TRBJ2-1; possible D gene TRBD1, 6 bases. The length of the CDR3 is 12 residues. V shed 8 bases and J shed 7 bases, with 12 bases lying between them. CDR1 and CDR2 (germline): MGHDK, SYGVNS. In nucleotides, the CDR3 is TGTGCCAGCGGACACAGGGTAAATGAGCAGTTCTTC. Amino acids: CASGHRVNEQFF.

The genes are TRBV7-2 and TRBJ2-1; 15 bases line up with TRBD2. From germline, CDR1 is SGHTA and CDR2 FQGNSA. V shed 6 bases, J shed 4 bases, and the junction held 7 bases outside the gene matches. The length of the CDR3 is 17 residues. The CDR3 loop reads CASRRPGLAGGYNEQFF. The CDR3 nucleotides read TGTGCCAGCAGACGACCGGGACTAGCGGGGGGATACAATGAGCAGTTCTTC.

The rearrangement links TRBV5-1 to TRBJ1-1; D is undetermined. The germline V and J ends were trimmed by 0 bases and 0 bases, with 9 bases remaining between them. This CDR3 contains 15 residues. Germline loops: CDR1 SGHRS, CDR2 YFSETQ. CDR3 in amino acids: CASSLEEPMNTEAFF. The CDR3 nucleotides read TGCGCCAGCAGCTTGGAGGAACCAATGAACACTGAAGCTTTCTTT. Full variable domain (outside the CDR3, taken from reference TRBV5-1 and TRBJ1-1): KAGVTQTPRYLIKTRGQQVTLSCSPISGHRSVSWYQQTPGQGLQFLFEYFSETQRNKGNFPGRFSGRQFSNSRSEMNVSTLELGDSALYLCASSLEEPMNTEAFFGQGTRLTVV.

This clonotype occurred a few times. The rearrangement links TRBV4-2 to TRBJ2-5; 10 bases fit TRBD2. Germline V lookup: CDR1 LGHNA, CDR2 YNFKEQ. V was pared by 0 bases and J by 1 base, with 5 bases of the junction left unmatched. This CDR3 contains 17 residues. DNA of the CDR3: TGTGCCAGCAGCCAAGATTCCCAGCGGGGGGGCCAAGAGACCCAGTACTTC. It yields the protein CASSQDSQRGGQETQYF.

This chain links TRBV20-1 with TRBJ2-1, with 10 bases identical to TRBD1. The germline V gene encodes CDR1 DFQATT and CDR2 SNEGSKA (reference sequence). V lost 3 bases and J lost 9; bases outside the gene matches: 5. This CDR3 is 13 amino acids long. Written as DNA, the CDR3 is TGCAGTGCTAGTCGGACAGGGGGGATTGAGCAGTTCTTC. It translates to CSASRTGGIEQFF.

This clonotype appeared a few times. The chain combines TRBV2 with TRBJ2-7; D remains ambiguous. Germline assignment: CDR1 SNHLY and CDR2 FYNNEI. Trimming took 5 bases from V and 7 from J, leaving 9 bases between them. This CDR3 is 11 amino acids long. The CDR3 nucleotides are TGTGCCAGCAGTAGTGGGTGGGAGCAGTACTTC. It translates to CASSSGWEQYF.

The rearrangement uses TRBV7-8 and TRBJ2-7, with 7 bases matching TRBD2. The last part of the DNA fits TRBJ2-5 better; the J call may be wrong. The CDR3 has 16 residues. Germline V CDR1 and CDR2: SGHVS, FQNEAQ. The CDR3 reads CASSLAPGGVSETQYF. CDR3 bases: TGTGCCAGCAGCTTAGCGCCTGGGGGGGTATCGGAGACCCAGTACTTC.

The chain combines TRBV5-1 with TRBJ2-1; D is possibly TRBD1 (6 bases). Germline V CDR1 and CDR2: SGHRS, YFSETQ. The CDR3 has 13 residues. V lost 3 bases, J lost 6 bases, and 10 bases lay in between. The CDR3 region has the DNA TGCGCCAGCAGCTCGATACAGGGCAATGAGCAGTTCTTC. Translation gives CASSSIQGNEQFF.

The chain carries TRBV5-1 and TRBJ2-1, with D possibly called TRBD1 or TRBD2 (5 bases each). Trimming pared 4 bases from V and 6 bases from J, leaving 14 bases between. The length of the CDR3 is 14 residues. Germline V lookup: CDR1 SGHRS, CDR2 YFSETQ. The CDR3: CASSPGTDSNEQFF. Written as DNA, the CDR3 is TGCGCCAGCAGCCCAGGGACGGATAGCAATGAGCAGTTCTTC. Together with reference TRBV5-1 and TRBJ2-1, the CDR3 gives the full variable domain: KAGVTQTPRYLIKTRGQQVTLSCSPISGHRSVSWYQQTPGQGLQFLFEYFSETQRNKGNFPGRFSGRQFSNSRSEMNVSTLELGDSALYLCASSPGTDSNEQFFGPGTRLTVL.

Ten or more counts support this clonotype. The chain employs TRBV10-3 and TRBJ2-7; D call uncertain. The CDR3 is 11 amino acids. Germline V gene sequence: CDR1 ENHRY, CDR2 SYGVKD. V lost 10 bases and J 5 bases, leaving 12 bases between the germline ends. The CDR3 DNA follows: TGTGCCACCAACCTTGAGAACGAGCAGTACTTC. Translating it yields CATNLENEQYF.

This clonotype came up a few times. The rearrangement links TRBV7-3 to TRBJ2-1; the D is unclear. CDR1 and CDR2 (germline): SGHTA, FQGTGA. This CDR3 comprises 15 residues. V lost 4 bases to trimming and J lost 1 base, with 11 bases between them. This CDR3 is CASSSPEESYNEQFF. The CDR3 DNA reads TGTGCCAGCAGCTCCCCCGAAGAGTCCTACAATGAGCAGTTCTTC.

V gene TRBV11-2 combines with J gene TRBJ2-5; D assignment may be TRBD1 or TRBD2 (5 bases each). The J call is in doubt because the DNA end fits TRBJ2-7 better. The germline gives CDR1 SGHAT, CDR2 FQNNGV. The CDR3 runs to 15 residues. In nucleotides, the CDR3 is TGTGCCAGCAGCTTAGAGGCGCGAGGGGTCTACGAGCAGTACTTC. Its translation is CASSLEARGVYEQYF.

The chain combines TRBV28 with TRBJ2-3; D unclear. V was pared by 8 bases and J by 4 bases, with 13 bases between. The CDR3 runs 13 residues. Germline V CDR1 and CDR2: MDHEN, SYDVKM. For the CDR3, the DNA is TGTGCCAGCTCTCCCCCGGCGCCAGATACGCAGTATTTT. Its protein product is CASSPPAPDTQYF.

The gene calls are TRBV4-1 and TRBJ2-1; D unresolved. Looked up from germline, CDR1 is MGHRA and CDR2 is YSYEKL. The length of the CDR3 is 16 residues. The germline V and J ends were trimmed by 0 bases and 2 bases, with 11 bases remaining between them. This CDR3 is CASSQEGTPTYNEQFF. CDR3 coding DNA: TGCGCCAGCAGCCAAGAAGGCACTCCTACCTACAATGAGCAGTTCTTC.

The chain carries TRBV27 and TRBJ2-5; TRBD1 agrees at 9 bases. The better agreement between TRBJ2-7 and the DNA end casts doubt on the J call. The germline gives CDR1 MNHEY, CDR2 SMNVEV (reference sequence). The CDR3 extends over 13 amino acids. In nucleotides, the CDR3 is TGTGCCAGCAGTCTCGGGACAGGGACCGAGCAGTACTTC. Protein sequence: CASSLGTGTEQYF.

This clonotype appeared a few times. The chain links TRBV20-1 to TRBJ1-2, with 9 bases lining up with TRBD1. This CDR3 has 16 residues. Germline V gives CDR1 DFQATT, CDR2 SNEGSKA (reference sequence). Losses at the gene ends were 2 bases for V and 7 bases for J; bases not matched to a gene: 14. CDR3: CSARLLMGDRAAGYTF. The CDR3 DNA reads as TGCAGTGCTAGACTCCTAATGGGGGACAGGGCGGCTGGCTACACCTTC.

This chain uses TRBV7-9 with TRBJ2-1; D uncertain. V was cut by 4 bases and J by 3 bases, with 13 bases left in between. The CDR3 totals 15 residues. CDR1 is SEHNR and CDR2 is FQNEAQ in the germline V gene (reference sequence). DNA for the CDR3: TGTGCCAGCAGCTCAGAGTTGGTTGACTACAATGAGCAGTTCTTC. This gives the protein CASSSELVDYNEQFF.

This clonotype came up a few times. The chain joins TRBV14 to TRBJ2-1; 8 bases align to TRBD2. Trimming removed 0 bases from V and 5 bases from J; junction bases left unmatched: 6. The CDR3 is 16 residues long. CDR1 and CDR2 (germline): SGHDN, FVKESK. CDR3 sequence (DNA): TGTGCCAGCAGCCAAGATCGGGGGGGCTACAACAATGAGCAGTTCTTC. Translating it yields CASSQDRGGYNNEQFF.

V and J are TRBV25-1 and TRBJ2-7; 9 bases are shared with TRBD1. Germline-derived CDR1 and CDR2 are MGHDK and SYGVNS. This CDR3 region has 14 residues. Trimming removed 4 bases from V and 5 bases from J; junction bases left unmatched: 6. CDR3 bases: TGTGCCAGCAGTGGTTGGGACAGGGTCCACGAGCAGTACTTC. Protein product: CASSGWDRVHEQYF.

The chain carries TRBV15 and TRBJ1-5, with D hard to call. V lost 7 bases and J 5 bases, leaving 12 bases between the germline ends. The CDR3 totals 13 residues. Per germline, CDR1 LNHNV and CDR2 YYDKDF (reference sequence). This CDR3 is CATKPASDQPQHF. The CDR3, as DNA: TGTGCCACCAAGCCGGCGTCGGATCAGCCCCAGCATTTT.

This clonotype was observed a single time. The rearrangement joins TRBV7-2 to TRBJ1-5; D is ambiguous. The CDR3 sequence is 12 residues long. Per the germline V gene, CDR1 is SGHTA and CDR2 is FQGNSA. Trimming removed 3 bases from V and 9 bases from J, with 9 bases in between. Here the CDR3 reads CASSFARGPQHF. The CDR3, as DNA: TGTGCCAGCAGCTTCGCACGCGGGCCCCAGCATTTT.